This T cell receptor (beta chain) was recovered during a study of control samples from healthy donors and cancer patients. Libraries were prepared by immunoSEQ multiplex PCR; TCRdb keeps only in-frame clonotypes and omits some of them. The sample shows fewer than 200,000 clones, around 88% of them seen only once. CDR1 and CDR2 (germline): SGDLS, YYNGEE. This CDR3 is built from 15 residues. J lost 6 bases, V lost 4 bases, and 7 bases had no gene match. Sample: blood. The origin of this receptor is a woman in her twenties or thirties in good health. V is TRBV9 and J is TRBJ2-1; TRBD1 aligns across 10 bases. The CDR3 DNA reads TGTGCCAGCAGCCTAGGACAGGGGGTAAGCAATGAGCAGTTCTTC. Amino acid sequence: CASSLGQGVSNEQFF.